A selection of T cell receptor beta chains follows, all from one sample in a study of graft-versus-host responses after intestinal transplantation. No antigen is known for these receptors. The repertoire was sequenced with immunoSEQ multiplex PCR; TCRdb's copy has only in-frame clones and lacks some. Of some 120,000 clones in the sample, around nine tenths are singletons; the top ten hold under 0.2%. This material consisted of unstimulated CD4+ T cells sorted from spleen or lymph node cells, taken before intestinal transplant. The receptors were sampled from a human donor who received an intestinal transplant. CDR3s include the opening cysteine and the closing phenylalanine or tryptophan. Each record gives: D gene, J gene, V gene, CDR3 DNA, CDR3 protein. The D gene is left open where the match is weak.

D: .
J: TRBJ2-5
V: TRBV5-4
DNA: TGTGCCAGCAGCGGGTTGGGGATAGAGACCCAGTACTTC
CDR3: CASSGLGIETQYF

D: .
J: TRBJ1-3
V: TRBV4-1
DNA: TGCGCCAGCAGCCAAGACCCGCAGGGGTACTCTGGAAACACCATATATTTT
CDR3: CASSQDPQGYSGNTIYF

D: TRBD1
J: TRBJ2-7
V: TRBV6-1
DNA: TGTGCCAGCAGGGTTAGACAGGGGGTAACCTACGAGCAGTACTTC
CDR3: CASRVRQGVTYEQYF

D: .
J: TRBJ1-3
V: TRBV15
DNA: TGTGCCACCAGCAGCGACCCAGGCTCTGGAAACACCATATATTTT
CDR3: CATSSDPGSGNTIYF

D: TRBD1
J: TRBJ2-5
V: TRBV5-1
DNA: TGCGCCAGCAGGCCCGACAGGGGGCTACAACAAGAGACCCAGTACTTC
CDR3: CASRPDRGLQQETQYF

D: .
J: TRBJ2-5
V: TRBV11-2
DNA: TGTGCCAGCAGGGGGGGCGGGGCGGCTCTATGGGAGACCCAGTACTTC
CDR3: CASRGGGAALWETQYF

D: TRBD2
J: TRBJ2-1
V: TRBV6-1
DNA: TGTGCCAGCAGAACACTAGCGGGGAAGTACAATGAGCAGTTCTTC
CDR3: CASRTLAGKYNEQFF

D: .
J: TRBJ2-2
V: TRBV19
DNA: TGTGCCATTCAGGGGACTGACGGGGAGCTGTTTTTT
CDR3: CAIQGTDGELFF

D: .
J: TRBJ1-1
V: TRBV12-5
DNA: TGTGCTAGTGGTTCCTCTAATGGCGCTGAAGCTTTCTTT
CDR3: CASGSSNGAEAFF

D: .
J: TRBJ1-2
V: TRBV7-9
DNA: TGTGCCAGCAGCCTCAGGGGATATGGCTACACCTTC
CDR3: CASSLRGYGYTF

D: .
J: TRBJ1-6
V: TRBV2
DNA: TGTGCCAGCAGTGTTACGACGATACGGATGAATGTTTCACCCCTCCACTTT
CDR3: CASSVTTIRMNVSPLHF

D: .
J: TRBJ1-2
V: TRBV9
DNA: TGTGCCAGCAGCCCCAGGGACGGGGGCTACACCTTC
CDR3: CASSPRDGGYTF

D: .
J: TRBJ1-1
V: TRBV5-1
DNA: TGCGCCAGCAGCTTGGAAGGGGTACCTGAAGCTTTCTTT
CDR3: CASSLEGVPEAFF